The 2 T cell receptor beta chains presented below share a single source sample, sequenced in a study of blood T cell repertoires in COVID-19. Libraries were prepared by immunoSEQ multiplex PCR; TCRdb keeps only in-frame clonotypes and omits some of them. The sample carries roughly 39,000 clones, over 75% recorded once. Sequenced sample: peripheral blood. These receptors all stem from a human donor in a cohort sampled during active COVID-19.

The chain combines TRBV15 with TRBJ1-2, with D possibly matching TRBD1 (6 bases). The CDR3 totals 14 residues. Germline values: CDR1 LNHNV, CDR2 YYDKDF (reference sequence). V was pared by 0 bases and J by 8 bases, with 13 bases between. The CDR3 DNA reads TGTGCCACCAGCAGAGAGGGGGGGCGCGTCGGCTACACCTTC. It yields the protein CATSREGGRVGYTF.

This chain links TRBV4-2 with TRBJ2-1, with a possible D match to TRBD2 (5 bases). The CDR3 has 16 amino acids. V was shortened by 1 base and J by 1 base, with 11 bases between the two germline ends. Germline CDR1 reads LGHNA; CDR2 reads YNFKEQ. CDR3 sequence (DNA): TGTGCCAGCAGCCAAGCCTTAGGACTTTCCTACAATGAGCAGTTCTTC. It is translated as CASSQALGLSYNEQFF.